Sequencing of this T cell receptor (beta chain) was carried out in a study of T cell repertoires in cytomegalovirus infection. Across the study: TCR beta signatures that were public indicated CMV infection and matching HLA type.

TCRdb independently ran MiXCR on the reads; one entry per CDR3 protein. The sample lists about 270,000 distinct CDR3 sequences; roughly a fifth were seen once. This clonotype was seen repeatedly, ten times or more. Its antigen is undetermined. The V gene's germline CDR1 is MNHEY and CDR2 SVGEGT. CDR3 length: 16 residues. Trimming took 2 bases from V and 6 from J; bases not matched to a gene: 9. Study findings and constraints: Across the ex vivo response, the dominant clonotypes were HLA-C-restricted CMV-specific TCR beta clonotypes.

Specimen: cultured PBMCs, collected from culture after CMV antigen stimulation. V usage is TRBV6-2 or TRBV6-3 and J usage is TRBJ2-7; TRBD2 agrees at 11 bases. This sequence originates from a human donor in good health (CMV status not recorded). Some clones in this sample may be carry-over from other donors' samples. CDR3 residues: CASSYHSGRVAREQYV. CDR3 coding DNA: TGTGCCAGCAGTTACCATAGCGGGAGGGTCGCTCGCGAGCAGTACGTC.